The rows below give T cell receptor beta chains drawn from one sample of a study of CD8 T cells in ankylosing spondylitis. Each CDR3 protein is one row after TCRdb ran MiXCR on the 5' RACE reads. The table shows over 150,000 distinct CDR3 sequences, with around 13% occurring only once. Sequenced input: blood, either unsorted or a sorted T cell fraction (not recorded which). Every receptor here comes from a male donor with ankylosing spondylitis or in good health (not recorded which). CDR3s include the opening cysteine and the closing phenylalanine or tryptophan. D genes are given only for firm matches. A row's size may be missing; if present it is once, few, many or a size class.

j_gene	d_gene	v_gene	abundance	CDR3aa	CDR3nt
TRBJ1-1	TRBD1	TRBV2	-	CAPRDRAGTEAFF	TGTGCCCCCCGGGACAGAGCCGGCACTGAAGCTTTCTTT
TRBJ2-5	-	TRBV12-3/TRBV12-4	few	CASKRETGRETQYF	TGTGCCAGTAAGCGGGAGACAGGGAGGGAGACCCAGTACTTC
TRBJ2-7	-	TRBV21-1	-	CASSTPGLRIGQYF	TGTGCCAGCAGCACCCCGGGACTCCGAATCGGGCAGTACTTC
TRBJ1-3	-	TRBV7-2	-	CASSLELYVSGNTIYF	TGTGCCAGCAGCTTAGAGTTATACGTCTCTGGAAACACCATATATTTT
TRBJ2-3	-	TRBV29-1	-	CSARSPSTDTQYF	TGCAGCGCTCGCAGCCCTAGCACAGATACGCAGTATTTT
TRBJ2-7	TRBD1	TRBV2	-	CASSEIGRQGDEQYF	TGTGCCAGCAGTGAAATAGGGAGACAGGGCGACGAGCAGTACTTC
TRBJ2-7	-	TRBV30	few	CAWSVKFYEQYF	TGTGCCTGGAGTGTAAAGTTCTACGAGCAGTACTTC
TRBJ2-1	-	TRBV6-2/TRBV6-3	few	CASSYLEWADNEQFF	TGTGCCAGCAGTTACCTGGAGTGGGCCGACAATGAGCAGTTCTTC
TRBJ2-2	-	TRBV4-2	-	CAISPGLPTGALFF	TGTGCCATCAGCCCCGGGCTCCCCACCGGGGCGCTGTTTTTT
TRBJ1-1	-	TRBV3-1	few	CASSQGWEDTEAFF	TGTGCCAGCAGCCAAGGATGGGAAGACACTGAAGCTTTCTTT
TRBJ2-1	-	TRBV7-6	few	CASSSGRDSLYNEQFF	TGTGCCAGCAGCTCCGGGAGGGACAGTCTATACAATGAGCAGTTCTTC
TRBJ1-2	-	TRBV12-3/TRBV12-4	-	CASSSKRGQTHGYTF	TGTGCCAGCAGTTCAAAGAGGGGACAAACCCATGGCTACACCTTC
TRBJ2-1	TRBD2	TRBV12-3/TRBV12-4	-	CASSPSGGAQNEQFF	TGTGCCAGCAGTCCTAGCGGGGGGGCCCAAAATGAGCAGTTCTTC
TRBJ1-2	-	TRBV20-1	-	CSARRYPVVGYTF	TGCAGTGCTAGAAGATACCCCGTTGTTGGCTACACCTTC
TRBJ2-5	TRBD2	TRBV12-3/TRBV12-4	few	CASSLGTRLQTSGGVGETQYF	TGTGCCAGCAGTTTAGGAACAAGGTTACAGACTAGCGGGGGAGTAGGAGAGACCCAGTACTTC
TRBJ2-1	TRBD2	TRBV11-2	few	CASSLEAWTAVQAGVSYNEQFF	TGTGCCAGCAGCTTAGAGGCGTGGACCGCGGTCCAAGCGGGGGTGTCCTACAATGAGCAGTTCTTC
TRBJ2-2	-	TRBV6-1	-	CASRGTTDTGELFF	TGTGCCAGCAGAGGGACAACAGACACCGGGGAGCTGTTTTTT
TRBJ2-1	-	TRBV12-3/TRBV12-4	few	CASSNGSGVYEQFF	TGTGCCAGCAGTAATGGATCAGGTGTGTATGAGCAGTTCTTC
TRBJ2-1	-	TRBV3-1	-	CASSLGSPEQFF	TGTGCCAGCAGCCTAGGCAGCCCTGAACAGTTCTTC
TRBJ1-2	-	TRBV9	-	CASSVGGTPNYGYTF	TGTGCCAGCAGCGTAGGGGGGACTCCTAACTATGGCTACACCTTC
TRBJ1-6	-	TRBV7-9	-	CASSITSAGVNSPLHF	TGTGCCAGCAGCATAACCTCGGCAGGGGTTAATTCACCCCTCCACTTT
TRBJ2-3	-	TRBV6-1	-	CASSSQERDTQYF	TGTGCCAGCAGTTCCCAGGAAAGGGATACGCAGTATTTT